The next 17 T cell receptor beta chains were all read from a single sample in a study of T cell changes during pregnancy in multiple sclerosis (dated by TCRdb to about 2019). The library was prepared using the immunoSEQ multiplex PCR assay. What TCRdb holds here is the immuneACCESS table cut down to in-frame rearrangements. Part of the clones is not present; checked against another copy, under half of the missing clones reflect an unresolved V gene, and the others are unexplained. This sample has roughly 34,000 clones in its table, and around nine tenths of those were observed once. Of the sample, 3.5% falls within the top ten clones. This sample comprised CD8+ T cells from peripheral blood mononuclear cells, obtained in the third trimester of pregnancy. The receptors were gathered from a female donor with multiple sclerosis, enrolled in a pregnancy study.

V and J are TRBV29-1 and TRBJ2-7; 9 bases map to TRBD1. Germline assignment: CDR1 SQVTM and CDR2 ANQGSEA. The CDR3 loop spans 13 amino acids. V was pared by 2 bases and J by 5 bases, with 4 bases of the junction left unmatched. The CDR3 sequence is CSVEHRGRHEQYF. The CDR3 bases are TGCAGCGTTGAACACAGGGGGCGTCACGAGCAGTACTTC.

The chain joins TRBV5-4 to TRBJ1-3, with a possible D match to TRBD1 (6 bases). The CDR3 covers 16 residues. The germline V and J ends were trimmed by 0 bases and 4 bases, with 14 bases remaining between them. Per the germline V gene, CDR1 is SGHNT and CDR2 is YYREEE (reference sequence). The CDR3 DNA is TGTGCCAGCAGCTTGGATGGGGGGGCGCCCGGAAACACCATATATTTT. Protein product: CASSLDGGAPGNTIYF.

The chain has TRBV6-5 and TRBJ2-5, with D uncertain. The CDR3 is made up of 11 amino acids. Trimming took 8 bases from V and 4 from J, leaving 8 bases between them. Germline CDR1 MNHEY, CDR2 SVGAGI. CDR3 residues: CASAAGETQYF. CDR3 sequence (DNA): TGTGCCAGCGCAGCAGGAGAGACCCAGTACTTC.

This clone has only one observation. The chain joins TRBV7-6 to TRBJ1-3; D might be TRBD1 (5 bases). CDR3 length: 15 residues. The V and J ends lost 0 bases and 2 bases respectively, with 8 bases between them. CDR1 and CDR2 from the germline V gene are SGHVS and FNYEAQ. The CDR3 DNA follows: TGTGCCAGCAGCTTAGCTTCGGGGGCTGGAAACACCATATATTTT. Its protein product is CASSLASGAGNTIYF.

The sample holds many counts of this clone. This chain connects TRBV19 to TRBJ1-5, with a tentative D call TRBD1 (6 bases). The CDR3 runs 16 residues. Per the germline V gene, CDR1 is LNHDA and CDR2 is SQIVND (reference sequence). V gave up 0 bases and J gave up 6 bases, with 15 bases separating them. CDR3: CASSIDFTGFLQPQHF. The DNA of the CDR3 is TGTGCCAGTAGTATAGACTTTACAGGGTTCCTTCAGCCCCAGCATTTT.

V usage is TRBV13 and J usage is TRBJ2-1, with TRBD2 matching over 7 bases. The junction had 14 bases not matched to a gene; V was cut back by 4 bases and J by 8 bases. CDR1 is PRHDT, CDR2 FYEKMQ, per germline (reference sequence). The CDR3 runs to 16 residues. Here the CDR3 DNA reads TGTGCCAGCAGCTCCGGGACTACCCCGATGGTCTATGAGCAGTTCTTC. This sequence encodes CASSSGTTPMVYEQFF.

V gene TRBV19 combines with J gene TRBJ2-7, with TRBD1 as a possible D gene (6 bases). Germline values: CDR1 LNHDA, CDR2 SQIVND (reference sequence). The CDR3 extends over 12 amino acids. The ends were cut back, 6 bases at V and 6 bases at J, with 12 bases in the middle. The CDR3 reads CASRGQGREQYF. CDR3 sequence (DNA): TGTGCCAGTAGGGGTCAGGGGCGCGAGCAGTACTTC. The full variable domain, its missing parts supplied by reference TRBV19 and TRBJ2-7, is DGGITQSPKYLFRKEGQNVTLSCEQNLNHDAMYWYRQDPGQGLRLIYYSQIVNDFQKGDIAEGYSVSREKKESFPLTVTSAQKNPTAFYLCASRGQGREQYFGPGTRLTVT.

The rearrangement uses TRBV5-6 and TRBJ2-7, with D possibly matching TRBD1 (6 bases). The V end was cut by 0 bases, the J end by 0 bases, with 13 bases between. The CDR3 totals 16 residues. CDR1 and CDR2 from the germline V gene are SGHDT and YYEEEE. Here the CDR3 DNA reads TGTGCCAGCAGCTTGGGGGGGCCAGGGAGCTCCTACGAGCAGTACTTC. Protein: CASSLGGPGSSYEQYF.

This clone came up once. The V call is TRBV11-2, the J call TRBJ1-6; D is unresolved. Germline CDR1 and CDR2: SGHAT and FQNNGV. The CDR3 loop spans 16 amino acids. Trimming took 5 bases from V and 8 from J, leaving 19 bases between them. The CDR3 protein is CASSPDLAPLDSPLHF. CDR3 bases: TGTGCCAGCAGCCCGGATCTTGCGCCCCTAGATTCACCCCTCCACTTT.

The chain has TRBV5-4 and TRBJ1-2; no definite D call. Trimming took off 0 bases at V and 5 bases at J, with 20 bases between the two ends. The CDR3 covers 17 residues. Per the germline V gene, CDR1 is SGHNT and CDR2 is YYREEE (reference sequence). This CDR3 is CASSLVLQLSPFYGYTF. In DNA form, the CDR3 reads TGTGCCAGCAGCTTGGTATTACAGCTTTCCCCCTTTTATGGCTACACCTTC.

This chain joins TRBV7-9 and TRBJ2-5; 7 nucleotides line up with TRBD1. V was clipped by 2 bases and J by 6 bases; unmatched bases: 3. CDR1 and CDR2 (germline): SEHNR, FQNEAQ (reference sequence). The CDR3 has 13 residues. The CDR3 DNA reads TGTGCCAGCAGCTTATACAGGGGCCAGACCCAGTACTTC. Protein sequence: CASSLYRGQTQYF.

CDR3 nucleotide sequence: TGCGCCAGCAGACTAAGACAGGACTCCTACGAGCAGTACTTC. It encodes CASRLRQDSYEQYF. This sequence joins TRBV4-1 and TRBJ2-7; D might be TRBD1 (6 bases). Trimming removed 6 bases at V and 0 bases at J, with 12 bases between. The germline V gene encodes CDR1 MGHRA and CDR2 YSYEKL. The CDR3 consists of 14 residues.

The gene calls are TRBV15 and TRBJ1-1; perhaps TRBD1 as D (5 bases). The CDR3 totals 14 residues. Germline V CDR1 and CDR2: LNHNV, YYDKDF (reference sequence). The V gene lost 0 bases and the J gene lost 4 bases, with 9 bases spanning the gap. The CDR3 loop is CATSREGEPTEAFF. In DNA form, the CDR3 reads TGTGCCACCAGCAGAGAAGGGGAACCCACTGAAGCTTTCTTT.

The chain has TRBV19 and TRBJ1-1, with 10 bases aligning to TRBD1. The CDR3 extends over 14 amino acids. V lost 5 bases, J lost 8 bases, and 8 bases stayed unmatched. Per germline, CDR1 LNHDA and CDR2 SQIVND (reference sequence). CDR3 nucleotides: TGTGCCAGTAGTTTAAACCGGGACAGGGGCGAAGCTTTCTTT. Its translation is CASSLNRDRGEAFF.

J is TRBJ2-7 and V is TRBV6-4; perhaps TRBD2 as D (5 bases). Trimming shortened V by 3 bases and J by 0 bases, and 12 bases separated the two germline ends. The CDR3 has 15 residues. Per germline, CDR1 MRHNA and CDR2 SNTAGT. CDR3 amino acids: CASSEAPDSSYEQYF. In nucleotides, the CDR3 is TGTGCCAGCAGTGAAGCCCCGGACTCCTCCTACGAGCAGTACTTC.

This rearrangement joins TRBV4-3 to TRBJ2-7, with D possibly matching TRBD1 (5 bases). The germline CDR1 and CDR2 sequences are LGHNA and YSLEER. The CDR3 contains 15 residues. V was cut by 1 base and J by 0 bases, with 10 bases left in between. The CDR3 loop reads CASSQVSGSSYEQYF. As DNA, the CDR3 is TGCGCCAGCAGCCAAGTTTCAGGGTCCTCCTACGAGCAGTACTTC.

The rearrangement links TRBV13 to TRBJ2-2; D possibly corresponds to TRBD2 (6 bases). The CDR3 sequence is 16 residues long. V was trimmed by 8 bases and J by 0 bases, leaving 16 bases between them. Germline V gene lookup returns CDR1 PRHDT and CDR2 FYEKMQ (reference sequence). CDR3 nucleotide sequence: TGTGCCAGCGCGTGGACGGGGGACCCGAACACCGGGGAGCTGTTTTTT. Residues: CASAWTGDPNTGELFF.